This TCR beta chain was documented in a study of shared clonotypes between healthy human individuals. Findings of the study overall: The sampled material consisted only of blood, and tissue repertoires are likely to differ. The small donor group covered limited genetic and exposure diversity.

This clone was found a few times. Antigen specificity is unknown. None of the donors, who were healthy HIV-negative adults, had recently had acute infections or vaccinations. Trimming left V 2 bases short and J 4 bases short, with 9 bases between. This CDR3 region has 14 residues. Germline CDR1 reads SGHTS; CDR2 reads YDEGEE. At a deep level, the assay was run. Assay: immunoSEQ multiplex PCR; the TCRdb copy retains only in-frame clones and omits some. The table includes some 1 million clones, about 74% detected once. V and J are TRBV5-8 and TRBJ2-2; D gene unclear. Sequencing input: memory CD4+ T cells sorted from blood. The sample's subset: CD45RA-negative fraction. This receptor was identified in a man younger than 35 in good health. The CDR3 nucleotides read TGTGCCAGCAGCTTCCTCAAGAGCACCGGGGAGCTGTTTTTT. Its translation is CASSFLKSTGELFF.